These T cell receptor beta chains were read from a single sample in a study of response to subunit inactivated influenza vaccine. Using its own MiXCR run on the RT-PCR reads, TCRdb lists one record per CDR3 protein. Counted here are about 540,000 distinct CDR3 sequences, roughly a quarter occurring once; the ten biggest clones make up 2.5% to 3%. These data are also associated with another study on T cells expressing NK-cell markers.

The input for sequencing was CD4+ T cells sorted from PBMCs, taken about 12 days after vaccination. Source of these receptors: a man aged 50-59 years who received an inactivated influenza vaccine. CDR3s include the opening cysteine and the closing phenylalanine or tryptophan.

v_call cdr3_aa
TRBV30 CAWSDLYEQYF
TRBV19 CASSISAVQNIQYF
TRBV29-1 CSADRVPEAFF
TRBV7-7 CASNLTGQDSYEQYF
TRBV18 CASSSSVLAGLAVQETQYF
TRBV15 CATSRDNPGVGENIQYF
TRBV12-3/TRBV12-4 CASSLARDSSGTDTQYF
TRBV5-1 CASSLATGPTDTQYF
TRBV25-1 CASSGTGKDEKLFF
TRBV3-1 CASSQASSGGAGEQFF
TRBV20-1 CSARDASGSYNEQFF
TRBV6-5 CASSHTRSGLTYEQYF
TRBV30 CAWSPPRGLTTGNTIYF
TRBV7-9 CASSLAGRQGWSDTQYF
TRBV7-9 CASSLGQVGDIQYF
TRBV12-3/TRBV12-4 CASSLRDTGSEFF
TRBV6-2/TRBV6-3 CASSHTRTDGYTF
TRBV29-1 CSVTKGTTNEKLFF
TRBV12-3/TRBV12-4 CASSLRINNSPLHF
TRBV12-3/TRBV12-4 CASSLTSGLGTGISYEQYF
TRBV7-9 CASSFTSGEQFF
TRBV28 CASSSRSGTGPEKLFF
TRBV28 CASQRRQVKDTEAFF
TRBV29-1 CSVRDRAEYGYTF
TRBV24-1 CATSDIQGDSGNEQFF
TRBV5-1 CASSPRRSGGRDEQFF
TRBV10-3 CALGPGQSSSGANVLTF
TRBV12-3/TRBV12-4 CASILGANTGELFF
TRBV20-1 CSVQRGPSGLNNEQFF
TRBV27 CASSRTGGGNTIYF
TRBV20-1 CSASSIPYEQYF
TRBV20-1 CSARGQGGTDTQYF
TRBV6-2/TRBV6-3 CASSYQGQGAQYF
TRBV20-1 CSANKPGGGEKLFF
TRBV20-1 CSARTNSYEQYF
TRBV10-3 CAISEFGQNTEAFF
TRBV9 CASSEGAGLVYNEQFF
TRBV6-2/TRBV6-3 CASSSLYVPGRASGANVLTF
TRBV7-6 CASSLDAGNTEAFF
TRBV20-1 CSARDPPDLRGYTF
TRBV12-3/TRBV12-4 CASSPNRDRVNTGELFF
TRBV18 CASSPRQGSFYEQYF